This T cell receptor beta chain was sequenced during a study of cytomegalovirus exposure and HLA in healthy donors. The PCR was carried out with 60 Vbeta primers and 13 Jbeta primers. The repertoire was sequenced with immunoSEQ multiplex PCR; TCRdb's copy has only in-frame clones and lacks some. The top ten hold about 2.4% of the sample, which has under 200,000 clones, approximately 80% seen once. V gave up 1 base and J gave up 10 bases; unmatched junction bases: 8. The CDR3 is 15 amino acids. In germline, CDR1 is LNHDA, CDR2 SQIVND (reference sequence). Sequenced: PBMCs. The clonotype comes from a man between 60 and 70 years old in good health and CMV-seronegative. The rearrangement joins TRBV19 to TRBJ2-1, with 9 bases lining up with TRBD2. In DNA form, the CDR3 reads TGTGCCAGTAGTATAGGGGGGTCCCTAGCGGGAGAGCAGTTCTTC. Encoded protein: CASSIGGSLAGEQFF.